This record concerns one T cell receptor beta chain sequence. Antigen: not known. These data originate in a study of OX40 agonist ivuxolimab in advanced cancers. The overall study: The study gave patients intravenous ivuxolimab at 0.01 to 10 mg/kg every 2 weeks. Earlier anti-PD-1, anti-PD-L1 or anti-CTLA-4 therapy was permitted; 40% had received some. General study points: Nonresponders included some who also had low normalized T-cell clonal expansion. Expanded clones tended on average to be more numerous among CD8+ T cells than CD4+.

In germline, CDR1 is MNHNS, CDR2 SASEGT. The CDR3 contains 13 residues. V shed 8 bases, J shed 5 bases, and the junction held 7 bases outside the gene matches. Method: immunoSEQ multiplex PCR; TCRdb's copy keeps in-frame clones and lacks some. Found here are about 83,000 clones, 80% to 95% of them singletons; the top ten hold around 0.44%. Sequencing was performed on CD4+ or CD8+ T cells sorted from blood, taken in a trial of the OX40 agonist ivuxolimab. The source of this sequence is an adult with an advanced solid tumor such as melanoma, head and neck, liver or kidney cancer. The rearrangement uses TRBV6-1 and TRBJ2-5; 8 nucleotides align to TRBD1. CDR3 loop: CASETGVIETQYF. DNA of the CDR3: TGTGCCAGCGAGACAGGGGTAATTGAGACCCAGTACTTC.